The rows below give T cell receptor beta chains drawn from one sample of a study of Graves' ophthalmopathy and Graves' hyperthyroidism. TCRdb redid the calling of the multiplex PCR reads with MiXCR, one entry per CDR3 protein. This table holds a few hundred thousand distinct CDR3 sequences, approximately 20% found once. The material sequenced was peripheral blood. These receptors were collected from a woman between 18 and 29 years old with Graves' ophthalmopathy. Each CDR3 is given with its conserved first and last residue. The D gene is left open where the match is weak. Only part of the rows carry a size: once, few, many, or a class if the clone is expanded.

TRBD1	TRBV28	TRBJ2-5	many	TGTGCCAGCAGTATTGACAGGGATAGTGGAGAGACCCAGTACTTC	CASSIDRDSGETQYF
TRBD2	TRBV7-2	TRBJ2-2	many	TGTGCCAGCAGCTTAGCGCCCGGGGGGGGCGTTGGCACCGGGGAGCTGTTTTTT	CASSLAPGGGVGTGELFF
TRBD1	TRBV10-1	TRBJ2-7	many	TGCGCCAAGGCGGACAGGGGGCGCACATCCTACGAGCAGTACTTC	CAKADRGRTSYEQYF
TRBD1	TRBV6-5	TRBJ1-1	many	TGTGCCAGCAGTTACTCCGTCCCGACAGGGTGGGCCACTGAAGCTTTCTTT	CASSYSVPTGWATEAFF
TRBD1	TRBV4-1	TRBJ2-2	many	TGCGCCAGCAGCCAAGACCGGGACAGCGCGAACACCGGGGAGCTGTTTTTT	CASSQDRDSANTGELFF
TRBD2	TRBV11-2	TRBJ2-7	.	TGTGCCAGCAGCTATGTCCGACGCCGGTTTCCAGCGGGAGGGAACGAGCAGTACTTC	CASSYVRRRFPAGGNEQYF
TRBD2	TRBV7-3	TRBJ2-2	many	TGTGCCAGCAGCCCCGGAGGACTAGCCCGAGCGGGGGAGCTGTTTTTT	CASSPGGLARAGELFF
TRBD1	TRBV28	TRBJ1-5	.	TGTGCCAGCAGCGCGACAGGGGTACGCAATCAGCCCCAGCATTTT	CASSATGVRNQPQHF
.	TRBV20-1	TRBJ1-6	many	TGCAGTGCTAGAGATTCCGCCATACCCGGAGGGCTTCGGGGGATTTATAATTCACCCCTCCACTTT	CSARDSAIPGGLRGIYNSPLHF
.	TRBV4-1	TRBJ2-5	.	TGCGCCAGCAGCCATGCGGGTCAAGAGACCCAGTACTTC	CASSHAGQETQYF
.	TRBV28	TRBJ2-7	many	TGTGCCAGCAGGGGCCCCGGGGGACAGCTTACCTACGAGCAGTACTTC	CASRGPGGQLTYEQYF
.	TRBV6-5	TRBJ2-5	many	TGTGCCAGCAGTCACCTCGTGGGGGGTAGGGAGACCCAGTGCTTC	CASSHLVGGRETQCF
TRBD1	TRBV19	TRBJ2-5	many	TGTGCCAGTACCGGACAGGGGGAGACCCAGTACTTC	CASTGQGETQYF
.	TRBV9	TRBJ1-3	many	TGTGCCAGCAGCATCCGGACGGGCTCTGGAAACACCATATATTTT	CASSIRTGSGNTIYF
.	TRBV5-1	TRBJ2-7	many	TGCGCCAGCGGACCTAGGGACGCAGAGGGGTACGAGCAGTACTTC	CASGPRDAEGYEQYF
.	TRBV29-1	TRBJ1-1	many	TGCAGCGTTGAATTTGGTATGAACACTGAAGCTTTCTTT	CSVEFGMNTEAFF
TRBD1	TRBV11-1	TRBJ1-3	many	TGTGCCAGCAGCTTAGGGGCGGGACAGACTGGAAACACCATATATTTT	CASSLGAGQTGNTIYF
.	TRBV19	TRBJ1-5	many	TGTGCCAGTAGTATAAATTGGAGGATCCTCAATCAGCCCCAGCATTTT	CASSINWRILNQPQHF
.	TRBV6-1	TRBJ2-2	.	.	CASAPGSCFF
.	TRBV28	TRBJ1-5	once	TGTGCCAGCAGTTTATACGGGTATCAGCCCCAGCATTTT	CASSLYGYQPQHF
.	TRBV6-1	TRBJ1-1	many	TGTGCCAGCACCTCACTTGGGGGGATTCTCACTGAAGCTTTCTTT	CASTSLGGILTEAFF
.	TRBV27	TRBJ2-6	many	TGTGCCAGCAGTCCTCGGACCTCTGGGGCCAACGTCCTGACTTTC	CASSPRTSGANVLTF
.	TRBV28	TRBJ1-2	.	TGTGCCAGCAGTTCAGGGAGAAACTATGGCTACACCTTC	CASSSGRNYGYTF
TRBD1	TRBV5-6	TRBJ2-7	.	TGTGCCAGCAGCTTGGGATTTTCGAGGGGGACAGGGAGAACCTACGAGCAGTACTTC	CASSLGFSRGTGRTYEQYF